This entry describes one T cell receptor beta chain. No antigen is known for it. Drawing of blood for sampling happened at baseline, at cycle 4 day 1, and at cycle 7 day 1. Sequencing was performed with immunoSEQ multiplex PCR; in TCRdb, only in-frame clones are kept and a portion is missing. In the table there are more than 80,000 clones, 91% of which are singletons. The sample belongs to a study of OX40 agonist ivuxolimab in advanced cancers. Notes on the study in general: Both blood CD4+ and CD8+ T cells showed clonal growth by week 6 at 0.1 to 3.0 mg/kg. More expanded clones were seen, on average, in CD8+ T cells than in CD4+. Antigen specificity remained undetermined for the expanded peripheral T cells.

This TCR was sampled from an adult with an advanced solid tumor such as melanoma, head and neck, liver or kidney cancer. The material was CD4+ or CD8+ T cells sorted from blood, obtained in a trial of the OX40 agonist ivuxolimab.

The CDR3 protein is CASGSDEGAGDHGYTF. The CDR3 nucleotides read TGTGCTAGTGGTTCCGACGAGGGGGCTGGTGACCATGGCTACACCTTC. The chain carries TRBV12-5 and TRBJ1-2; 7 bases are shared with TRBD1. From germline, CDR1 is LGHNT and CDR2 FRNRAP. V shed 4 bases and J 6 bases; nucleotides not matched to a gene: 14. The CDR3 is 16 residues long.